This TCR beta chain was profiled in a study of blood T cell repertoires in COVID-19. Looked up from germline, CDR1 is DFQATT and CDR2 is SNEGSKA (reference sequence). This CDR3 spans 16 amino acids. After removal of 3 bases from V and 7 bases from J, the junction contained 15 bases not matched to a gene. Measured with immunoSEQ multiplex PCR; TCRdb has only the in-frame clones, and not every one. In the table there are over 200,000 clones, about 89% of which are singletons. The TCR was taken from a man between 60 and 75 years old who had recovered from COVID-19. The V call is TRBV20-1, the J call TRBJ1-2; TRBD1 matches 9 bases. The sequencing input was peripheral blood. The CDR3 DNA reads as TGCAGTGCTAGTAGACACCGGGACAGGGAGATGGGTGGCTACACCTTC. As protein: CSASRHRDREMGGYTF.